This T cell receptor beta chain is drawn from a study of identical twins. With template switching, a universal primer site was added, and the cDNA carried unique molecular identifiers. Using its own MiXCR run on the 5' RACE reads, TCRdb lists one record per CDR3 protein. The table lists about 920,000 distinct CDR3 sequences, 12% of them singletons, with around 1.6% in the top ten. The germline CDR1 and CDR2 sequences are KGHDR and SFDVKD. V gave up 5 bases and J gave up 0 bases, with 10 bases separating them. This CDR3 comprises 15 residues. The same sample was also used in a study of yellow fever vaccine responses in identical twins.

The sequenced sample consisted of PBMCs. This sequence was found in a woman in her late teens or twenties in good health. This rearrangement joins TRBV24-1 to TRBJ2-1, with D unresolved. CDR3 region: CATSVGPSSYNEQFF. The CDR3 coding sequence is TGTGCCACCAGTGTAGGACCGAGCTCCTACAATGAGCAGTTCTTC.